This T cell receptor beta chain emerged from a study of blood T cell repertoires in COVID-19. Turning to the study itself: Some COVID-19 samples were acute and others convalescent; all came from the United States, Italy and Spain.

Per the study methods: The authors estimated nucleated cell counts from reference gene primer amplification. Method: immunoSEQ multiplex PCR; TCRdb's copy keeps in-frame clones and lacks some. The V and J calls and the clone size are those of that table, but D and trimming were determined from the DNA. The sample yields 300,000 to 400,000 clones, 88% seen once. Enrolment of Seattle patients took place during active infection, and they were followed longitudinally. The V gene's germline CDR1 is LNHDA and CDR2 SQIVND (reference sequence). The CDR3 totals 19 residues. Trimming took 1 base from V and 8 from J; bases not matched to a gene: 20.

The chain carries TRBV19 and TRBJ2-3; 8 positions agree with TRBD2. The sample consisted of peripheral blood. This sequence was found in a woman in her seventies with COVID-19, enrolled during active disease. CDR3 amino acids: CASSIGGAGAIPRYVTQYF. The DNA for the CDR3 is TGTGCCAGTAGTATAGGGGGAGCGGGGGCGATTCCCCGCTACGTTACGCAGTATTTT. Variable domain in full (rest from reference TRBV19 and TRBJ2-3): DGGITQSPKYLFRKEGQNVTLSCEQNLNHDAMYWYRQDPGQGLRLIYYSQIVNDFQKGDIAEGYSVSREKKESFPLTVTSAQKNPTAFYLCASSIGGAGAIPRYVTQYFGPGTRLTVL.